Below are 2 T cell receptor beta chains sequenced from a single sample in a study of OX40 agonist ivuxolimab in advanced cancers. The repertoire was sequenced with immunoSEQ multiplex PCR; TCRdb's copy has only in-frame clones and lacks some. This table has 95,000 to 100,000 clones, less than 95% appearing once. The sample was CD4+ or CD8+ T cells sorted from blood, taken in a trial of the OX40 agonist ivuxolimab. The receptors were gathered from an adult with an advanced solid tumor such as melanoma, head and neck, liver or kidney cancer.

The chain links TRBV7-2 to TRBJ2-3; D perhaps matches TRBD1 (7 bases). Trimming took 1 base from V and 2 from J, leaving 16 bases between them. The CDR3 extends over 17 amino acids. The germline CDR1 and CDR2 sequences are SGHTA and FQGNSA. The CDR3 coding sequence is TGTGCCAGCAGCTTAGAGGGGGCGGGATATGACACAGATACGCAGTATTTT. Protein product: CASSLEGAGYDTDTQYF.

The sample holds one count of this clone. The chain combines TRBV5-3 with TRBJ2-3; 11 nucleotides line up with TRBD2. TRBV5-3 is an ORF for which the function is uncertain. Unmatched junction bases numbered 10, after V lost 2 bases and J lost 5 bases. The CDR3 spans 17 residues. The CDR3 coding sequence is TGTGCCAGAAGCTTAATAGCGGGAGGGCCAGGTAGAGATACGCAGTATTTT. This gives the protein CARSLIAGGPGRDTQYF.